This TCR beta chain was obtained from a study of radiation and T cells in renal cell carcinoma. The CDR3 totals 13 residues. Germline-derived CDR1 and CDR2 are SGHNT and YENEEA. Trimming stripped 0 bases from V and 7 bases from J, with 9 bases between. Described time point: blood 2 weeks post-SBRT. As for treatment: 15 Gy SBRT to primary tumor, nephrectomy 4 weeks later. Of note for this clone: Its antigen is unknown.

Study results and caveats: Baseline intratumoral clonotype presence is unknown without pretreatment biopsies. From baseline, blood top tumor clonotypes peaked at 2 weeks post-radiation.

Method: immunoSEQ multiplex PCR; TCRdb's copy keeps in-frame clones and lacks some. Here the sample spans around 130,000 clones, around four fifths being singletons. The TCR was taken from a woman aged 55-69 years with renal cell carcinoma. The sequenced sample was blood, obtained from a patient whose treatment included radiotherapy and nephrectomy. This chain joins TRBV11-3 and TRBJ2-5; no reliable D call. CDR3 protein: CASSLDITGTQYF. The DNA of the CDR3 is TGTGCCAGCAGCTTAGATATTACGGGGACCCAGTACTTC.